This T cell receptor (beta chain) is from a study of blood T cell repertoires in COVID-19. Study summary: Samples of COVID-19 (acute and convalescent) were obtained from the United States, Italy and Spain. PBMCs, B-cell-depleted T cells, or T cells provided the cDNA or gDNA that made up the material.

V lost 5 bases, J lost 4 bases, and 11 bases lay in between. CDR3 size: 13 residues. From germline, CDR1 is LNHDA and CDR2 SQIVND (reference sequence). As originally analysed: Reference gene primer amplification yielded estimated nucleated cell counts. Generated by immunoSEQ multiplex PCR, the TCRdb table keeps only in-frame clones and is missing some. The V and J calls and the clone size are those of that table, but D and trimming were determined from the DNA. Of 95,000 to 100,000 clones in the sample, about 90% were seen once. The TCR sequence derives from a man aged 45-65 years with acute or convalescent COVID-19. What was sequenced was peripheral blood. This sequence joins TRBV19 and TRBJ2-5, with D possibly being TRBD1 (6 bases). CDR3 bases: TGTGCCAGTAGTGTTGGACAGAGAGAGACCCAGTACTTC. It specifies CASSVGQRETQYF.